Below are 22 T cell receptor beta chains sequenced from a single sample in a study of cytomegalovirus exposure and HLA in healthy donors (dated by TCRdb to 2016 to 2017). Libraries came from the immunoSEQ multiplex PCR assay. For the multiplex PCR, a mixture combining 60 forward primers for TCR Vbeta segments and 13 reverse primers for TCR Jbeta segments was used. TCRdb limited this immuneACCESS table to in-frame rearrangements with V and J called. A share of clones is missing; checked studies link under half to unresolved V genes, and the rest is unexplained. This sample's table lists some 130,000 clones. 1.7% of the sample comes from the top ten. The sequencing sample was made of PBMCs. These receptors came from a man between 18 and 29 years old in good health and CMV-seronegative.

For the CDR3, the DNA is TGTGCCAGCAGCGCGCTAGGGAGCGAAAAACTGTTTTTT. Its translation: CASSALGSEKLFF. This rearrangement joins TRBV9 to TRBJ1-4; D remains ambiguous. The ends were cut back, 3 bases at V and 8 bases at J, with 11 bases in the middle. The CDR3 loop spans 13 amino acids. Germline CDR1 and CDR2: SGDLS and YYNGEE.

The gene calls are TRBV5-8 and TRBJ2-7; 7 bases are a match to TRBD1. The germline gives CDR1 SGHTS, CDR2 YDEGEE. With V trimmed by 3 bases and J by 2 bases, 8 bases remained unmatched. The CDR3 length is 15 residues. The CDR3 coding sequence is TGTGCCAGCAGCTATTACGAGGGGGCCGCCTACGAGCAGTACTTC. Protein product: CASSYYEGAAYEQYF. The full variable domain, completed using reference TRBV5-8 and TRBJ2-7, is EAGVTQSPTHLIKTRGQQATLRCSPISGHTSVYWYQQALGLGLQFLLWYDEGEERNRGNFPPRFSGRQFPNYSSELNVNALELEDSALYLCASSYYEGAAYEQYFGPGTRLTVT.

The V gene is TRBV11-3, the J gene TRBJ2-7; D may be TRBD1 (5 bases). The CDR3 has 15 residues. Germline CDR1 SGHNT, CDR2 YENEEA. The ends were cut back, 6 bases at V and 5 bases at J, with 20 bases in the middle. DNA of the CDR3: TGTGCCAGCAGTTCCGTTGGCAGGGAAGGCCACGAGCAGTACTTC. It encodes CASSSVGREGHEQYF.

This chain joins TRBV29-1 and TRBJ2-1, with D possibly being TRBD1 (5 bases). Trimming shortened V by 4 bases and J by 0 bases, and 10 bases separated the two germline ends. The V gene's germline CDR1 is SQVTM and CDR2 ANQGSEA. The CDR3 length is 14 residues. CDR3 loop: CSVGQGTSYNEQFF. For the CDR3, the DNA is TGCAGCGTTGGGCAGGGAACCTCCTACAATGAGCAGTTCTTC.

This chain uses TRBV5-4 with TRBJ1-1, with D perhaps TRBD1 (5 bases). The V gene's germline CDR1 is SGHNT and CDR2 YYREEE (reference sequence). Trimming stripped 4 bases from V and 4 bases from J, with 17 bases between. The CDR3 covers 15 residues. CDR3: CASSATPLGGTEAFF. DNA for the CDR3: TGTGCCAGCAGCGCGACCCCCCTGGGGGGCACTGAAGCTTTCTTT.

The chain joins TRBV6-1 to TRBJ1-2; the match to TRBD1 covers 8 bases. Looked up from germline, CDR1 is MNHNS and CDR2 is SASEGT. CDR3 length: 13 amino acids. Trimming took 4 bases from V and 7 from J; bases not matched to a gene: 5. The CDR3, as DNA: TGTGCCAGCAGTGTCTCAGGGGGCTTTGGCTACACCTTC. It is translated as CASSVSGGFGYTF.

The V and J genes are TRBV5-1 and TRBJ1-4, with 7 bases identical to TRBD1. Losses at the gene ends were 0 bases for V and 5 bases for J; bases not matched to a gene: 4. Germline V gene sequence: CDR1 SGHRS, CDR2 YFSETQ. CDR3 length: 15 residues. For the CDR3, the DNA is TGCGCCAGCAGCTTGGCCAGCAGGGGGAATGAAAAACTGTTTTTT. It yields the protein CASSLASRGNEKLFF.

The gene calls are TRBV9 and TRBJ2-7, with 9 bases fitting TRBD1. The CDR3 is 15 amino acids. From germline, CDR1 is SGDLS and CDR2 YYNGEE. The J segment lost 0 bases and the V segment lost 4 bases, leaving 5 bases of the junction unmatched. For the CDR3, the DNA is TGTGCCAGCAGCCCCGGGACAGGGTTCTCCTACGAGCAGTACTTC. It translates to CASSPGTGFSYEQYF.

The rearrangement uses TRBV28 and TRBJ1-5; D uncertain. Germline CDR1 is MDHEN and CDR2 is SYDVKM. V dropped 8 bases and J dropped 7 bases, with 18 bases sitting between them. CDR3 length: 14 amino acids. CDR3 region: CASAKAGNWQPQHF. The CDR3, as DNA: TGTGCCAGCGCGAAGGCGGGAAACTGGCAGCCCCAGCATTTT.

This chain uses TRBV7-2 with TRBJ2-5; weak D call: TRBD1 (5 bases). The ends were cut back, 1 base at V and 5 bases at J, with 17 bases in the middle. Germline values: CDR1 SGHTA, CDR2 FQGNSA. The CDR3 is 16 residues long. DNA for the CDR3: TGTGCCAGCAGCTTAGACGGTAGGCAGGGTCGGGAGACCCAGTACTTC. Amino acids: CASSLDGRQGRETQYF. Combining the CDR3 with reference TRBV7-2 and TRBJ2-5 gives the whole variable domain GAGVSQSPSNKVTEKGKDVELRCDPISGHTALYWYRQSLGQGLEFLIYFQGNSAPDKSGLPSDRFSAERTGGSVSTLTIQRTQQEDSAVYLCASSLDGRQGRETQYFGPGTRLLVL.

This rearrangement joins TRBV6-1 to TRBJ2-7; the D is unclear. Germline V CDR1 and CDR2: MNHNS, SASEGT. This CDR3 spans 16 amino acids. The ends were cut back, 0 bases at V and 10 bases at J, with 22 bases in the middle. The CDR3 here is CASSEAIGLDISSQYF. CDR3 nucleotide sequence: TGTGCCAGCAGTGAAGCGATCGGCCTTGACATATCGAGCCAGTACTTC.

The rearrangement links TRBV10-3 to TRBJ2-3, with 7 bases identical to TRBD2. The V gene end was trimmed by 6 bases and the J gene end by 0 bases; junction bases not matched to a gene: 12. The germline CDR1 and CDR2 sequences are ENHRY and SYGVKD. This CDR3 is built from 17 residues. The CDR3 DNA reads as TGTGCCATCAGGGGAGGGACTAACTCAGCTAGCACAGATACGCAGTATTTT. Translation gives CAIRGGTNSASTDTQYF.

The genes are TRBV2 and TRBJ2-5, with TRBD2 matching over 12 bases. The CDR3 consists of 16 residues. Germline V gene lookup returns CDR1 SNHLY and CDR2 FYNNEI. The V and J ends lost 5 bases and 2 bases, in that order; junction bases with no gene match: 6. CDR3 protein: CASSSLTSGGQETQYF. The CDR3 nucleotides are TGTGCCAGCAGTTCTCTGACTAGCGGGGGACAAGAGACCCAGTACTTC.

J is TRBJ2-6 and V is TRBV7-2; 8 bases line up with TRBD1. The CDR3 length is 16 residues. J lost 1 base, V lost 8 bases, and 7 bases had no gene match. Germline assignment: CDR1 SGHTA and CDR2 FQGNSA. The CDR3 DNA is TGTGCCAGCCGGAGACAGGGGCGTTCTGGGGCCAACGTCCTGACTTTC. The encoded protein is CASRRQGRSGANVLTF.

CDR3 protein: CAISEAGVFNNEQFF. For the CDR3, the DNA is TGTGCCATCAGTGAAGCGGGAGTGTTCAACAATGAGCAGTTCTTC. This sequence joins TRBV10-3 and TRBJ2-1; 8 bases are shared with TRBD2. The germline V gene has CDR1 ENHRY and CDR2 SYGVKD. Trimming at V came to 3 bases and at J to 5 bases, leaving 6 bases not matched to a gene. The CDR3 length is 15 residues.

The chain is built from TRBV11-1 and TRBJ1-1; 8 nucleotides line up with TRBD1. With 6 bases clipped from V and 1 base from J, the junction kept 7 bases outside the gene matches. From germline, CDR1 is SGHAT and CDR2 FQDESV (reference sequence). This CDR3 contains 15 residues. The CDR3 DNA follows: TGTGCCAGCAGTTACTCAGGGACAGGGAACACTGAAGCTTTCTTT. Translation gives CASSYSGTGNTEAFF. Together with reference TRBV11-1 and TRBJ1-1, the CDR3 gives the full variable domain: EAEVAQSPRYKITEKSQAVAFWCDPISGHATLYWYRQILGQGPELLVQFQDESVVDDSQLPKDRFSAERLKGVDSTLKIQPAELGDSAMYLCASSYSGTGNTEAFFGQGTRLTVV.

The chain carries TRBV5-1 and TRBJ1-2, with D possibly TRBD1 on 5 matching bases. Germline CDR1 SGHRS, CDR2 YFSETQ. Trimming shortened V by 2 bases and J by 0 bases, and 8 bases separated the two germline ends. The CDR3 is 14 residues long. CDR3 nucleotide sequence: TGCGCCAGCAGCTTCGTGACAGCTAACTATGGCTACACCTTC. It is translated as CASSFVTANYGYTF.

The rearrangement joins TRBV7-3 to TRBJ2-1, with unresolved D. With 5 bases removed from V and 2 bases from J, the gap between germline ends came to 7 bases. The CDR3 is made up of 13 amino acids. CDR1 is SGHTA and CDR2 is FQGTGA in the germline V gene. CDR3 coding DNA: TGTGCCAGCAGCCTACTGGCCTACAATGAGCAGTTCTTC. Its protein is CASSLLAYNEQFF. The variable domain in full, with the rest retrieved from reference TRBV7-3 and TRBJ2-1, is GAGVSQTPSNKVTEKGKYVELRCDPISGHTALYWYRQSLGQGPEFLIYFQGTGAADDSGLPNDRFFAVRPEGSVSTLKIQRTERGDSAVYLCASSLLAYNEQFFGPGTRLTVL.

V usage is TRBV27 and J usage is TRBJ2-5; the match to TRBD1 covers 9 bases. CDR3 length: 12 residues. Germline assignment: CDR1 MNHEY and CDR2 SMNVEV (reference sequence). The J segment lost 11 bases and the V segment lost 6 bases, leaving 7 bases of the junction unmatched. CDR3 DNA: TGTGCCAGCAGAACAGGGGGCGTTGAGCAGTACTTC. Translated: CASRTGGVEQYF.

Written as DNA, the CDR3 is TGTGCCAGCAGCTTAGCTGGCAGGGGCGGGAGGCCCCAGCATTTT. Its translation is CASSLAGRGGRPQHF. The rearrangement joins TRBV7-8 to TRBJ1-5; D possibly corresponds to TRBD1 (6 bases). Per germline, CDR1 SGHVS and CDR2 FQNEAQ. This CDR3 has 15 amino acids. V was pared by 0 bases and J by 9 bases, with 15 bases between.

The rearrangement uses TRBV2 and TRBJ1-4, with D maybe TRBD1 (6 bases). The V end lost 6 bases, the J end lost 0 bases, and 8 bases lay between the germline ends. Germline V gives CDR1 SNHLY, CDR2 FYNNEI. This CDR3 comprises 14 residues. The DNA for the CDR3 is TGTGCCAGCAGGAGACAGGCAACTAATGAAAAACTGTTTTTT. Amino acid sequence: CASRRQATNEKLFF.

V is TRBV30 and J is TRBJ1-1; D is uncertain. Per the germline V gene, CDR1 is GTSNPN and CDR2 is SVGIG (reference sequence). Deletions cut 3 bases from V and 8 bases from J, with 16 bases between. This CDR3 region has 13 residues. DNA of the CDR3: TGTGCCTGGAGCCACTACATGAGCGTGGAAGCTTTCTTT. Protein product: CAWSHYMSVEAFF.